This T cell receptor beta chain was obtained from a study of CD8 T cells in ankylosing spondylitis (dated by TCRdb to 2016 to 2017). Background on the whole study: The study set out to find disease-linked TCR variants by profiling T cell receptor beta repertoires in ankylosing spondylitis patients and healthy donors. Peripheral blood samples were taken, and synovial fluid was additionally collected from ankylosing spondylitis patients. The full study cohort comprised 25 or so ankylosing spondylitis patients and 110 or so healthy donors.

Study-level results and caveats: A CD8+ phenotype was shown by the disease-linked clones, which were found at relatively low frequencies in peripheral blood. Some TCR beta motif variants had previously been reported in synovial fluid and blood of reactive arthritis patients, which suggested common disease-initiation mechanisms. The disease-linked clones were reported to be significantly enriched in matched synovial fluid samples from ankylosing spondylitis patients. Blood from ankylosing spondylitis patients appeared to be characterized by a TCR beta motif composed of roughly 8 highly homologous amino acid variants.

Sequencing used an Illumina HiSeq 2500. Quantitative 5'-RACE with molecular barcodes was used to prepare TCR beta libraries. Concerning the study's data processing: A new computational method, built on a probabilistic model of VDJ rearrangement, was used to identify disease-linked TCR variants. In TCRdb, the public reads were trimmed at Q25 with fastp and aligned with MiXCR, with productive beta chains retained. Identical CDR3 proteins give one entry, which carries the most common genes and DNA. TCRdb, not the original authors, processed these V and J calls. The sample has approximately 300,000 distinct CDR3 sequences on record, 8% of them singletons. 14% to 15% of the sample lies in the top ten. This clonotype was detected a few times. No antigen is known for it. No clone much larger than this one lies a single base away; base qualities are absent. CDR1 and CDR2 were assigned from the germline V gene (reference sequence) as SEHNR and FQNEAQ. The cysteine opens and the phenylalanine closes a CDR3 of 17 amino acids. CDR3 DNA only is kept here, 51 bases in frame from base 1. Germline trimming: 1 base from V, 0 bases from J; junction bases outside gene matches: 4.

The V gene is TRBV7-9 and the J gene is TRBJ2-1; 9 bases in the middle match TRBD2. This clonotype was obtained from a male donor with ankylosing spondylitis. Sequenced material: blood, either unsorted or a sorted T cell fraction (not recorded which). The CDR3 region has the sequence CASSLGLADPSYNEQFF. The DNA sequence follows: TGTGCCAGCAGCTTAGGACTAGCGGATCCCTCCTACAATGAGCAGTTCTTC.